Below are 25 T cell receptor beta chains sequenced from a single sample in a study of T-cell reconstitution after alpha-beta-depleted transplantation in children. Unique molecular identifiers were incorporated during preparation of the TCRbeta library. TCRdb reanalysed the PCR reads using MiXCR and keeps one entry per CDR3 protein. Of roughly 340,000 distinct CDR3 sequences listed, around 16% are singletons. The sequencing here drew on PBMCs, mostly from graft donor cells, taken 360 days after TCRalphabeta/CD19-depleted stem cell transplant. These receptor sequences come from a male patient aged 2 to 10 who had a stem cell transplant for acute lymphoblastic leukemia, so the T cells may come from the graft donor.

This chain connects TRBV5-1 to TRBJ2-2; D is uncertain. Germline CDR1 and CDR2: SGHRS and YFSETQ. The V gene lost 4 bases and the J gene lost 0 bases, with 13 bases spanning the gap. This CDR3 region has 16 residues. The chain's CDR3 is CASSPYRVANTGELFF. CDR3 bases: TGCGCCAGCAGCCCGTACAGAGTCGCGAACACCGGGGAGCTGTTTTTT.

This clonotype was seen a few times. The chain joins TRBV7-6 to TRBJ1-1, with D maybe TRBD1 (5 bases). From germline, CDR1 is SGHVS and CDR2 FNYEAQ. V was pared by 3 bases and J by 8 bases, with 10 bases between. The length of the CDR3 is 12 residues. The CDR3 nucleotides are TGTGCCAGCAGCTTTCCGGCAGGGGAAGCTTTCTTT. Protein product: CASSFPAGEAFF.

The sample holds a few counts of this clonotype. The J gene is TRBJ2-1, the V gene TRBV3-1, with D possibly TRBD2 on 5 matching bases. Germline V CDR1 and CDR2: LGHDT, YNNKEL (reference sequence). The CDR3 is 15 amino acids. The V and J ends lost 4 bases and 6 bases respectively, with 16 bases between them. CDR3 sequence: CASSPIAQDSNEQFF. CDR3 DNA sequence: TGTGCCAGCAGCCCAATCGCGCAGGACTCCAATGAGCAGTTCTTC.

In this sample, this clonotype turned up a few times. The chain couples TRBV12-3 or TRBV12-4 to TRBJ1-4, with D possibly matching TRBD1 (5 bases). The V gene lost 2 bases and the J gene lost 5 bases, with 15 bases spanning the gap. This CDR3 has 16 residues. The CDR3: CASSLWPGRENEKLFF. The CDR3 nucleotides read TGTGCCAGCAGTTTATGGCCAGGGAGGGAAAATGAAAAACTGTTTTTT.

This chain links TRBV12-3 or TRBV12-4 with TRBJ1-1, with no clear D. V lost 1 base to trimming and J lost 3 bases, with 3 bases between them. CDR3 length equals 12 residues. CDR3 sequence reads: CASSLEDTEAFF. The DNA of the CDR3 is TGTGCCAGCAGTTTAGAGGACACTGAAGCTTTCTTT.

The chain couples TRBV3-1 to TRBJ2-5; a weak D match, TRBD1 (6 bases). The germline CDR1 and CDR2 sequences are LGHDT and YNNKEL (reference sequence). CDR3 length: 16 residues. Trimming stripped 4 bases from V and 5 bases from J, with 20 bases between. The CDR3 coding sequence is TGTGCCAGCAGCCTCAGGGGCTCACAAACCGGGGAGACCCAGTACTTC. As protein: CASSLRGSQTGETQYF.

CDR3 DNA sequence: TGTGCCAGCAGCGATTACGGCAATGAGCAGTTCTTC. This codes for CASSDYGNEQFF. The chain recombines TRBV14 with TRBJ2-1; D is ambiguous. This CDR3 has 12 amino acids. Germline CDR1 and CDR2: SGHDN and FVKESK. The V gene lost 5 bases and the J gene lost 6 bases, with 8 bases spanning the gap.

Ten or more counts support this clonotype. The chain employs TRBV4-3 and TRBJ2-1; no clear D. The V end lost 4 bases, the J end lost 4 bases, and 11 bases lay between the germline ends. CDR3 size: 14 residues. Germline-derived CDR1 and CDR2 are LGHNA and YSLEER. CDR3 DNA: TGCGCCAGCAGCCCACGGGCGAGGTACAATGAGCAGTTCTTC. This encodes CASSPRARYNEQFF.

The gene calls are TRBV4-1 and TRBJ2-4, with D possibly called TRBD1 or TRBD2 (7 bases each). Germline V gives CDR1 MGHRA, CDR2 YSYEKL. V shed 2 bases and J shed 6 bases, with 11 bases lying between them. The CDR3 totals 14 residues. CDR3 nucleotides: TGCGCCAGCAGCCAATCAGGGGGGGGAAACATTCAGTACTTC. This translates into CASSQSGGGNIQYF.

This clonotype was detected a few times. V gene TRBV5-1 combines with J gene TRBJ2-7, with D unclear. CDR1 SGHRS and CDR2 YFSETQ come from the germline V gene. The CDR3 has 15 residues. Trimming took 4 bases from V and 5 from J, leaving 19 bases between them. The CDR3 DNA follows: TGCGCCAGCAGCCCACGCCCCCCGACGACACACGAGCAGTACTTC. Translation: CASSPRPPTTHEQYF.

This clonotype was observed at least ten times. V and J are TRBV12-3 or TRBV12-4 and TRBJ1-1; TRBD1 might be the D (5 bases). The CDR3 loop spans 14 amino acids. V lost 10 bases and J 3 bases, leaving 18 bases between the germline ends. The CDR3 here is CATRVGASDTEAFF. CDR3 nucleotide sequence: TGTGCCACCCGCGTCGGGGCCTCGGACACTGAAGCTTTCTTT.

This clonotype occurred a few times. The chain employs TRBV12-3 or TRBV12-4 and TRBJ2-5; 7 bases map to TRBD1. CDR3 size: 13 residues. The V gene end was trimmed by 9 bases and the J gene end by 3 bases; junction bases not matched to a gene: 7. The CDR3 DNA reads TGTGCCAGTACTACAGGGGACAAAGAGACCCAGTACTTC. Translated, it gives CASTTGDKETQYF.

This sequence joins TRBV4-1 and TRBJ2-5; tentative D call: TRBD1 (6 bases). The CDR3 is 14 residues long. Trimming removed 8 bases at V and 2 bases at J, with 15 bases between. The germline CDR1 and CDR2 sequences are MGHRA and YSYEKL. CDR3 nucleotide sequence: TGCGCCAGCCAGGGGCTTAGGGAACAAGAGACCCAGTACTTC. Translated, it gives CASQGLREQETQYF.

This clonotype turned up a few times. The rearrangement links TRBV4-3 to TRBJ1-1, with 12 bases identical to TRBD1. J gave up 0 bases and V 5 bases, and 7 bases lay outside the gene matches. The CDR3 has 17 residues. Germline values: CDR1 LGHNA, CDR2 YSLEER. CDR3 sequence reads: CASSGDWDRGLNTEAFF. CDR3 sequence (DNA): TGCGCCAGCAGCGGGGATTGGGACAGGGGGCTGAACACTGAAGCTTTCTTT.

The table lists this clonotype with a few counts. CDR3 loop: CASSATAVLGKNIQYF. The CDR3 DNA sequence: TGTGCCAGCAGCGCAACTGCTGTCCTGGGCAAAAACATTCAGTACTTC. This chain connects TRBV7-6 to TRBJ2-4; no clear D. Germline V gene sequence: CDR1 SGHVS, CDR2 FNYEAQ. The CDR3 is 16 residues long. Trimming shortened V by 5 bases and J by 3 bases, and 17 bases separated the two germline ends.

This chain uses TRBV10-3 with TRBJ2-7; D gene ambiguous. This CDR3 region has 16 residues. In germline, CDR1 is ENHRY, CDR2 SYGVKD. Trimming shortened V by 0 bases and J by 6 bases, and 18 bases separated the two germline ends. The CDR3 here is CAISESRRTSLGEQYF. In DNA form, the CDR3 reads TGTGCCATCAGTGAGTCTAGGCGGACGTCCCTCGGCGAGCAGTACTTC.

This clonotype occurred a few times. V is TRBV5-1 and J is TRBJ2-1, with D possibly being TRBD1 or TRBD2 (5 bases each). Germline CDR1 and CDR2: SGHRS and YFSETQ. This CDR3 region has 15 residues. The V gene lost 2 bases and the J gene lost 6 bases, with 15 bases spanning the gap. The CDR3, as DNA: TGCGCCAGCAGCTTCGGTCAGGGCGGAGGCAATGAGCAGTTCTTC. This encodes CASSFGQGGGNEQFF.

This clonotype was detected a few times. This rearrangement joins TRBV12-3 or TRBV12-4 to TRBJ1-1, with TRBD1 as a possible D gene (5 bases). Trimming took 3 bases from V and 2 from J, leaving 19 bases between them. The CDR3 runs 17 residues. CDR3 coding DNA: TGTGCCAGCAGTTTGGGACCCAAAGGCCTTGGAAACACTGAAGCTTTCTTT. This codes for CASSLGPKGLGNTEAFF.

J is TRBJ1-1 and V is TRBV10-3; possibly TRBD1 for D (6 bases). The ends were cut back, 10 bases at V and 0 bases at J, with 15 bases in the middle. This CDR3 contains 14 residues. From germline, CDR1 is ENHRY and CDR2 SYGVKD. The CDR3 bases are TGTGCCACCCTACGGACAGTCATGAACACTGAAGCTTTCTTT. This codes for CATLRTVMNTEAFF.

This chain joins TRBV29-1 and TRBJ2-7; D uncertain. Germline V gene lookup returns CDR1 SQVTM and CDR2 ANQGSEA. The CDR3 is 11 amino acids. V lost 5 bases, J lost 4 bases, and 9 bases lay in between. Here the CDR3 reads CSVRVAYEQYF. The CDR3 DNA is TGCAGCGTTAGAGTGGCGTACGAGCAGTACTTC.

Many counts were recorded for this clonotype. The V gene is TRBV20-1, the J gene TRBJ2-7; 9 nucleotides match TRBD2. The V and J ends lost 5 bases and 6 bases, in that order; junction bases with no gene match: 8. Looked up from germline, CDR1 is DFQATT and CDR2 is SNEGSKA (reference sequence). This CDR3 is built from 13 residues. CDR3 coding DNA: TGCAGTGCTGGTGGCGGGAGGGCCGTCGAGCAGTACTTC. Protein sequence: CSAGGGRAVEQYF.

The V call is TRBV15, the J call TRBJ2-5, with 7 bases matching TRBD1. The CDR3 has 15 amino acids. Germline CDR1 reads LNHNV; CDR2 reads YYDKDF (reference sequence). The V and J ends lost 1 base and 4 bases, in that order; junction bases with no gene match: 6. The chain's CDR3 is CATSRAPGTVETQYF. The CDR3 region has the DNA TGTGCCACCAGCAGAGCCCCAGGGACAGTAGAGACCCAGTACTTC.

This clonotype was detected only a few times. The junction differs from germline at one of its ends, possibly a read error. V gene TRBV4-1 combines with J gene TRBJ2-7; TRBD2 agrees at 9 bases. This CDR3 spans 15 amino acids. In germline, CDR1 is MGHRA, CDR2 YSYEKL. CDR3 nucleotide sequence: TGCGCTAGCAGCCCTTTAGCGGGAGTCCGCTACGAGCAGTACTTC. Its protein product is CASSPLAGVRYEQYF.

The CDR3, as DNA: TGTGCCAGCAGTAACGGGCCGACTGAAGCTTTCTTT. Amino acid sequence: CASSNGPTEAFF. The chain employs TRBV12-3 or TRBV12-4 and TRBJ1-1; D unclear. The CDR3 is 12 amino acids. V lost 5 bases to trimming and J lost 5 bases, with 9 bases between them.

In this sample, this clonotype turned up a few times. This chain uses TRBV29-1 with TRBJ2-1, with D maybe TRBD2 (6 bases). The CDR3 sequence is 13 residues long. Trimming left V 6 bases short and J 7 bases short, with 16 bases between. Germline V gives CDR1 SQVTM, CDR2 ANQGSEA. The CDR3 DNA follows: TGCAGCGTGGCCATGAGGCGGGGTAATGAGCAGTTCTTC. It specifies CSVAMRRGNEQFF.